This T cell receptor (beta chain) was sequenced in a study of blood T cell repertoires in COVID-19. Study as a whole: T cells, B-cell-depleted T cells, or PBMCs supplied cDNA or gDNA.

The CDR3 spans 15 residues. Germline lookup yields CDR1 LNHDA and CDR2 SQIVND (reference sequence). V gave up 7 bases and J gave up 2 bases; unmatched junction bases: 5. Authors' data handling: Counts of nucleated cells, estimated from reference gene primer amplification, were obtained. The protocol was immunoSEQ multiplex PCR, while the TCRdb copy is restricted to in-frame clones and leaves out a portion. V, J and clone size were drawn from that table, and D and trimming were deduced from the DNA. The data contain about 140,000 clones, 85% of them singletons. The sequenced sample consisted of peripheral blood. The rearrangement links TRBV19 to TRBJ1-6; 7 bases are a match to TRBD1. This receptor was identified in a man aged 45-60 years with acute or convalescent COVID-19. CDR3 sequence: CASTPDRTYNSPLHF. DNA of the CDR3: TGTGCCAGTACCCCGGACAGGACCTATAATTCACCCCTCCACTTT.